This T cell receptor beta chain stems from a study of early T cells in non-severe SARS-CoV-2 infection. Trimming took off 5 bases at V and 7 bases at J, with 9 bases between the two ends. The CDR3 length is 12 residues. Per the germline V gene, CDR1 is SGHTA and CDR2 is FQGNSA. Using its own MiXCR run on the 5' RACE reads, TCRdb lists one record per CDR3 protein. The sample has some 80,000 distinct CDR3 sequences, roughly 4.7% seen once. The J gene is TRBJ2-1, the V gene TRBV7-2, with D uncertain. The receptor was isolated from an adult who was a healthcare worker with PCR-confirmed SARS-CoV-2 infection or an uninfected control (not recorded which). Sequencing was performed on whole blood, taken at baseline. CDR3: CASSRSLNEQFF. CDR3 bases: TGTGCCAGCAGCCGTAGCCTAAATGAGCAGTTCTTC.